The 30 T cell receptor beta chains listed next were all sequenced from one sample in a study of PD-L1 blockade in urothelial cancer. Time point in this sample: peripheral blood 6 weeks after treatment start. Libraries were prepared by immunoSEQ multiplex PCR; TCRdb keeps only in-frame clonotypes and omits some of them. The sample lists 50,000 to 60,000 clones, more than 75% occurring once. The starting material was PBMCs, obtained around atezolizumab (anti-PD-L1) treatment. These receptors all stem from a man aged 55 to 70 with urothelial cancer.

The rearrangement links TRBV7-8 to TRBJ1-1; D is unclear. V lost 5 bases to trimming and J lost 3 bases, with 19 bases between them. Germline V CDR1 and CDR2: SGHVS, FQNEAQ. The CDR3 runs to 16 residues. For the CDR3, the DNA is TGTGCCAGCAGCCGGGTTATCGGAGGAGTCGACACTGAAGCTTTCTTT. It specifies CASSRVIGGVDTEAFF.

The rearrangement uses TRBV7-2 and TRBJ2-2; TRBD2 matches 11 bases. The CDR3 length is 17 residues. The V and J ends lost 2 bases and 4 bases, in that order; junction bases with no gene match: 6. The germline gives CDR1 SGHTA, CDR2 FQGNSA. The CDR3: CASSLYFSGRGTGELFF. CDR3 sequence (DNA): TGTGCCAGCAGCTTATACTTTAGCGGGAGGGGCACCGGGGAGCTGTTTTTT. Full variable domain (outside the CDR3, taken from reference TRBV7-2 and TRBJ2-2): GAGVSQSPSNKVTEKGKDVELRCDPISGHTALYWYRQSLGQGLEFLIYFQGNSAPDKSGLPSDRFSAERTGGSVSTLTIQRTQQEDSAVYLCASSLYFSGRGTGELFFGEGSRLTVL.

The V and J genes are TRBV2 and TRBJ2-5; 8 bases are a match to TRBD2. J lost 5 bases, V lost 6 bases, and 11 bases had no gene match. The germline gives CDR1 SNHLY, CDR2 FYNNEI. The CDR3 consists of 15 residues. CDR3 nucleotide sequence: TGTGCCAGCAGGAGAGCGGGGGCGGTCTTGGAGACCCAGTACTTC. Translation gives CASRRAGAVLETQYF.

The chain has TRBV6-6 and TRBJ2-7; the match to TRBD2 covers 12 bases. The V gene end was trimmed by 5 bases and the J gene end by 6 bases; junction bases not matched to a gene: 11. The CDR3 loop spans 16 amino acids. The V gene's germline CDR1 is MNHNY and CDR2 SVGAGI (reference sequence). CDR3 DNA sequence: TGTGCCAGCAGTACGTCTAGCGGGAGGGTCAGGGGCGAGCAGTACTTC. As protein: CASSTSSGRVRGEQYF.

The chain couples TRBV27 to TRBJ2-5, with 13 positions matching TRBD2. Unmatched junction bases numbered 8, after V lost 5 bases and J lost 5 bases. Germline V lookup: CDR1 MNHEY, CDR2 SMNVEV (reference sequence). This CDR3 is built from 16 residues. The CDR3 DNA is TGTGCCAGCAGTCGTCGACTAGCGGGGGGCAGGGAGACCCAGTACTTC. Protein: CASSRRLAGGRETQYF.

This clone was counted once. V gene TRBV5-4 combines with J gene TRBJ2-7, with 11 positions matching TRBD1. V shed 1 base and J 3 bases; nucleotides not matched to a gene: 6. CDR1 is SGHNT, CDR2 YYREEE, per germline (reference sequence). The CDR3 consists of 16 residues. This CDR3 is CASSLSRDRGNYEQYF. The DNA for the CDR3 is TGTGCCAGCAGCTTGTCCCGGGACAGGGGGAACTACGAGCAGTACTTC.

Regarding this clone: Germline is not matched at one junction end, which may reflect a read error. The rearrangement joins TRBV11-3 to TRBJ2-7, with 7 bases identical to TRBD1. The CDR3 length is 13 residues. Germline CDR1 SGHNT, CDR2 YENEEA. For the CDR3, the DNA is TGTGCCAGCACCTTAGAGAGGGGGCACGAGCAGTACTTC. Protein product: CASTLERGHEQYF.

The gene calls are TRBV7-3 and TRBJ1-4; TRBD1 is a possible D gene (5 bases). This CDR3 spans 14 amino acids. The germline gives CDR1 SGHTA, CDR2 FQGTGA. The V end was cut by 5 bases, the J end by 6 bases, with 13 bases between. The CDR3 sequence: CASSPGQDDEKLFF. CDR3 sequence (DNA): TGTGCCAGCAGCCCAGGACAAGACGATGAAAAACTGTTTTTT.

This rearrangement joins TRBV6-5 to TRBJ2-1; 12 bases are shared with TRBD2. J was trimmed by 8 bases and V by 0 bases; bases with no gene match: 5. The CDR3 has 16 amino acids. CDR1 MNHEY and CDR2 SVGAGI come from the germline V gene. The CDR3 loop reads CASSYSRLAGVHEQFF. CDR3 DNA: TGTGCCAGCAGTTACTCGAGACTAGCGGGAGTACATGAGCAGTTCTTC.

The chain links TRBV18 to TRBJ1-2, with 9 positions matching TRBD1. CDR3 length: 14 residues. V was clipped by 2 bases and J by 6 bases; unmatched bases: 4. In germline, CDR1 is KGHSH, CDR2 LQKENI. DNA of the CDR3: TGTGCCAGCTCACCAAGAGACAGGGGGGATGGCTACACCTTC. It codes for CASSPRDRGDGYTF. Combining the CDR3 with reference TRBV18 and TRBJ1-2 gives the whole variable domain NAGVMQNPRHLVRRRGQEARLRCSPMKGHSHVYWYRQLPEEGLKFMVYLQKENIIDESGMPKERFSAEFPKEGPSILRIQQVVRGDSAAYFCASSPRDRGDGYTFGSGTRLTVV.

This clone was observed a few times. The V call is TRBV5-1, the J call TRBJ1-2; 8 positions agree with TRBD1. Per the germline V gene, CDR1 is SGHRS and CDR2 is YFSETQ. The CDR3 is made up of 15 amino acids. V trimming: 1 base; J trimming: 4 bases; junction bases outside the gene matches: 6. For the CDR3, the DNA is TGCGCCAGCAGCTTGTATTCAGGGGGCAGCTATGGCTACACCTTC. Its protein product is CASSLYSGGSYGYTF.

The V call is TRBV29-1, the J call TRBJ2-7; 8 bases line up with TRBD2. V shed 7 bases, J shed 0 bases, and the junction held 8 bases outside the gene matches. The CDR3 has 14 amino acids. Per germline, CDR1 SQVTM and CDR2 ANQGSEA. The CDR3 sequence: CSGSEGTSSYEQYF. CDR3 DNA sequence: TGCAGCGGCTCTGAAGGGACTAGCTCCTACGAGCAGTACTTC.

The gene calls are TRBV2 and TRBJ1-1, with 11 bases fitting TRBD1. V shed 5 bases and J 5 bases; nucleotides not matched to a gene: 10. This CDR3 region has 16 residues. CDR1 is SNHLY and CDR2 is FYNNEI in the germline V gene. The DNA of the CDR3 is TGTGCCAGCAGTAGACATACCGGGACAGGGGGGACTGAAGCTTTCTTT. Translating gives CASSRHTGTGGTEAFF.

CDR3 coding DNA: TGTGCCAGTAGTATAGGGACAGGTACCTACGAGCAGTACTTC. This sequence encodes CASSIGTGTYEQYF. The chain is built from TRBV19 and TRBJ2-7, with 7 nucleotides matching TRBD1. J was trimmed by 2 bases and V by 1 base; bases with no gene match: 2. Germline CDR1 reads LNHDA; CDR2 reads SQIVND (reference sequence). The CDR3 loop spans 14 amino acids. The full variable domain, rest sourced from reference TRBV19 and TRBJ2-7, is DGGITQSPKYLFRKEGQNVTLSCEQNLNHDAMYWYRQDPGQGLRLIYYSQIVNDFQKGDIAEGYSVSREKKESFPLTVTSAQKNPTAFYLCASSIGTGTYEQYFGPGTRLTVT.

The genes are TRBV18 and TRBJ1-2; a weak D match, TRBD1 (5 bases). V lost 6 bases, J lost 0 bases, and 17 bases lay in between. This CDR3 has 16 residues. The germline V gene has CDR1 KGHSH and CDR2 LQKENI. In nucleotides, the CDR3 is TGTGCCAGCTCCCAAGCCGGGGGTCAAGCTAACTATGGCTACACCTTC. The encoded protein is CASSQAGGQANYGYTF.

This clone was seen a single time. The gene calls are TRBV5-5 and TRBJ1-1; 12 nucleotides match TRBD1. V shed 3 bases, J shed 3 bases, and the junction held 6 bases outside the gene matches. This CDR3 contains 16 residues. From germline, CDR1 is SGHKS and CDR2 YYEKEE (reference sequence). This CDR3 is CASSWDRGRGDTEAFF. In nucleotides, the CDR3 is TGTGCCAGCAGCTGGGACAGGGGGCGAGGCGACACTGAAGCTTTCTTT.

The chain is built from TRBV10-3 and TRBJ2-2; TRBD1 matches at 12 bases. In germline, CDR1 is ENHRY, CDR2 SYGVKD. Trimming removed 8 bases from V and 7 bases from J; junction bases left unmatched: 8. This CDR3 has 15 residues. This chain's CDR3 is CAIGTGGDPGGELFF. DNA of the CDR3: TGTGCCATCGGGACAGGGGGCGATCCTGGCGGGGAGCTGTTTTTT.

This clone was found once. J is TRBJ2-5 and V is TRBV18; TRBD2 agrees at 7 bases. Trimming removed 6 bases from V and 2 bases from J; junction bases left unmatched: 12. Germline lookup yields CDR1 KGHSH and CDR2 LQKENI. CDR3 length: 16 residues. Here the CDR3 reads CASSRPLSSGQETQYF. CDR3 bases: TGTGCCAGCTCTCGGCCCCTGTCTAGCGGACAAGAGACCCAGTACTTC.

The chain recombines TRBV11-3 with TRBJ2-5, with 8 bases identical to TRBD2. CDR3 length: 14 amino acids. The V and J ends lost 5 bases and 4 bases, in that order; junction bases with no gene match: 6. In germline, CDR1 is SGHNT, CDR2 YENEEA. CDR3 sequence (DNA): TGTGCCAGCAGCCTCTCGGGGGGGGGAGAGACCCAGTACTTC. It codes for CASSLSGGGETQYF.

In DNA form, the CDR3 reads TGTGCCAGCAACCTCGGGGGGACCGGGGCCAACGTCCTGACTTTC. Translating gives CASNLGGTGANVLTF. The chain employs TRBV7-9 and TRBJ2-6, with 7 bases aligning to TRBD2. The V gene end was trimmed by 7 bases and the J gene end by 4 bases; junction bases not matched to a gene: 7. Germline V gene sequence: CDR1 SEHNR, CDR2 FQNEAQ (reference sequence). This CDR3 has 15 residues.

The chain recombines TRBV9 with TRBJ1-4; D call uncertain. The V end was cut by 1 base, the J end by 5 bases, with 12 bases between. This CDR3 is built from 15 residues. The germline CDR1 and CDR2 sequences are SGDLS and YYNGEE. Here the CDR3 reads CASSVSGSLNEKLFF. The CDR3 DNA follows: TGTGCCAGCAGCGTATCGGGGAGCCTAAATGAAAAACTGTTTTTT.

This sequence joins TRBV5-6 and TRBJ1-2; 10 bases are shared with TRBD1. CDR1 SGHDT and CDR2 YYEEEE come from the germline V gene. CDR3 length: 16 amino acids. V trimming: 0 bases; J trimming: 3 bases; junction bases outside the gene matches: 5. The CDR3 loop is CASSLGAGQGDYGYTF. CDR3 coding DNA: TGTGCCAGCAGCTTGGGGGCCGGACAGGGGGACTATGGCTACACCTTC.

The V gene is TRBV18, the J gene TRBJ2-3, with 9 bases matching TRBD1. Unmatched junction bases numbered 4, after V lost 6 bases and J lost 0 bases. Germline CDR1 is KGHSH and CDR2 is LQKENI. This CDR3 has 15 residues. The CDR3 DNA is TGTGCCAGCTCTTCGGGACAGGGTAGCACAGATACGCAGTATTTT. This translates into CASSSGQGSTDTQYF.

The CDR3 DNA is TGTGCCAGCGACCGGCAGGGCTATCAGACCCAGTACTTC. Amino acids: CASDRQGYQTQYF. The rearrangement joins TRBV6-1 to TRBJ2-5; possible D gene TRBD1, 5 bases. V lost 8 bases, J lost 6 bases, and 16 bases lay in between. Germline V gene sequence: CDR1 MNHNS, CDR2 SASEGT. The CDR3 spans 13 residues.

The chain carries TRBV7-8 and TRBJ2-7; possibly TRBD1 for D (5 bases). V was pared by 1 base and J by 0 bases, with 16 bases between. The germline V gene encodes CDR1 SGHVS and CDR2 FQNEAQ. This CDR3 region has 17 residues. The CDR3 DNA reads TGTGCCAGCAGCTTAGAGTTTAGTCAGGGTCTCTCCTACGAGCAGTACTTC. It encodes CASSLEFSQGLSYEQYF. Together with reference TRBV7-8 and TRBJ2-7, the CDR3 gives the full variable domain: GAGVSQSPRYKVAKRGQDVALRCDPISGHVSLFWYQQALGQGPEFLTYFQNEAQLDKSGLPSDRFFAERPEGSVSTLKIQRTQQEDSAVYLCASSLEFSQGLSYEQYFGPGTRLTVT.

The sample holds a few counts of this clone. The rearrangement links TRBV7-2 to TRBJ1-2; no definite D call. Per germline, CDR1 SGHTA and CDR2 FQGNSA. The CDR3 loop spans 14 amino acids. V gave up 6 bases and J gave up 0 bases, with 11 bases separating them. As DNA, the CDR3 is TGTGCCAGCAGAGCGGCTCAGGCTAACTATGGCTACACCTTC. The encoded protein is CASRAAQANYGYTF.

V usage is TRBV5-6 and J usage is TRBJ2-7; no reliable D call. Trimming left V 3 bases short and J 3 bases short, with 13 bases between. The germline CDR1 and CDR2 sequences are SGHDT and YYEEEE. The CDR3 loop spans 14 amino acids. CDR3 residues: CASSSSPGGYEQYF. The CDR3 region has the DNA TGTGCCAGCAGCTCCTCCCCGGGTGGCTACGAGCAGTACTTC.

The rearrangement joins TRBV7-9 to TRBJ2-7; 9 bases fit TRBD1. CDR3 length equals 16 residues. Germline values: CDR1 SEHNR, CDR2 FQNEAQ (reference sequence). V dropped 5 bases and J dropped 3; count of bases not matched to a gene: 11. The CDR3 here is CASSAVLTGGSYEQYF. As DNA, the CDR3 is TGTGCCAGCAGCGCCGTGTTGACAGGGGGGAGCTACGAGCAGTACTTC. Complete variable domain (other parts from reference TRBV7-9 and TRBJ2-7): DTGVSQNPRHKITKRGQNVTFRCDPISEHNRLYWYRQTLGQGPEFLTYFQNEAQLEKSRLLSDRFSAERPKGSFSTLEIQRTEQGDSAMYLCASSAVLTGGSYEQYFGPGTRLTVT.

This clone showed up just once. This chain uses TRBV28 with TRBJ2-1; 11 bases are shared with TRBD2. CDR3 length: 15 residues. Germline lookup yields CDR1 MDHEN and CDR2 SYDVKM. J gave up 6 bases and V 4 bases, and 5 bases lay outside the gene matches. The CDR3 DNA follows: TGTGCCAGCAGTTCCCCTAGCGGGGGGTTCAATGAGCAGTTCTTC. Translation gives CASSSPSGGFNEQFF.

The V call is TRBV4-2, the J call TRBJ1-4; TRBD1 agrees at 7 bases. CDR1 is LGHNA and CDR2 is YNFKEQ in the germline V gene. V lost 1 base and J lost 5; bases outside the gene matches: 7. The CDR3 runs to 16 residues. The CDR3 DNA reads as TGTGCCAGCAGCCAAGTGGCTGGGACAGAGAATGAAAAACTGTTTTTT. Protein sequence: CASSQVAGTENEKLFF.